This TCR beta chain was obtained from a study of blood T cell repertoires in COVID-19. Study details: Spain, Italy and the United States supplied samples that represented acute and convalescent COVID-19. Sources were T cells, B-cell-depleted T cells, or PBMCs; the material itself was cDNA or gDNA.

Data came from immunoSEQ multiplex PCR; TCRdb stores just in-frame clones and leaves some out. This table has 250,000 or so clones, approximately 83% appearing once. The CDR3 loop spans 13 amino acids. V was pared by 1 base and J by 6 bases, with 9 bases between. The germline CDR1 and CDR2 sequences are LNHDA and SQIVND (reference sequence). Sequencing input: PBMCs or T cells enriched from blood (not recorded which). The source of this sequence is a man aged 50-59 years who had recovered from COVID-19. The V and J genes are TRBV19 and TRBJ1-1; D call uncertain. CDR3 sequence: CASSIGPMAEAFF. The CDR3 nucleotides read TGTGCCAGTAGTATAGGGCCGATGGCTGAAGCTTTCTTT.